These 14 T cell receptor beta chains were sequenced from one sample in a study of T cell responses to AZD1222 COVID-19 vaccine. Assay: immunoSEQ multiplex PCR; the TCRdb copy retains only in-frame clones and omits some. The sample includes 93,000 or so clones, 80% to 95% of them seen just once. The starting material was peripheral blood, obtained on day 0 of AZD1222 vaccination. These receptors all come from an adult in good health.

This clone was observed a handful of times. This chain uses TRBV3-1 (or the pseudogene TRBV3-2) with TRBJ1-3; the D gene is possibly TRBD1 (5 bases). Germline V CDR1 and CDR2: LGHDT, YNNKEL (reference sequence). Between the trimmed V and J ends, which lost 0 bases and 8 bases, there was a span of 8 bases. There are 13 residues in the CDR3. This chain's CDR3 is CASSQDGGDTIYF. The CDR3 coding sequence is TGTGCCAGCAGCCAAGATGGGGGAGACACCATATATTTT.

The rearrangement joins TRBV7-8 to TRBJ1-1; no clear D. The ends were cut back, 5 bases at V and 1 base at J, with 8 bases in the middle. The germline V gene has CDR1 SGHVS and CDR2 FQNEAQ. The CDR3 consists of 13 residues. The chain's CDR3 is CASSQRRNTEAFF. DNA for the CDR3: TGTGCCAGCAGCCAAAGAAGGAACACTGAAGCTTTCTTT. Supplemented by reference TRBV7-8 and TRBJ1-1, the full variable domain reads GAGVSQSPRYKVAKRGQDVALRCDPISGHVSLFWYQQALGQGPEFLTYFQNEAQLDKSGLPSDRFFAERPEGSVSTLKIQRTQQEDSAVYLCASSQRRNTEAFFGQGTRLTVV.

This chain joins TRBV24-1 and TRBJ2-3; 8 nucleotides line up with TRBD1. CDR3 length: 14 residues. CDR1 and CDR2 from the germline V gene are KGHDR and SFDVKD. The J segment lost 2 bases and the V segment lost 9 bases, leaving 6 bases of the junction unmatched. The DNA for the CDR3 is TGTGCCACCGGAAAGACAGGGGTCACAGATACGCAGTATTTT. Protein sequence: CATGKTGVTDTQYF.

The chain carries TRBV9 and TRBJ2-1; 13 bases match TRBD2. Germline CDR1 reads SGDLS; CDR2 reads YYNGEE. The CDR3 covers 17 residues. The V segment lost 3 bases and the J segment 10 bases; nucleotides outside the gene matches: 13. CDR3 nucleotides: TGTGCCAGCAGCGCGGGCGGACTAGCGGGGGCCTCGGGAGAGCAGTTCTTC. As protein: CASSAGGLAGASGEQFF.

In its sample, this clone was seen a few times. The chain joins TRBV6-4 to TRBJ1-2; 12 bases line up with TRBD1. CDR3 size: 17 residues. Germline V CDR1 and CDR2: MRHNA, SNTAGT. The trim removed 3 bases at V and 6 bases at J, leaving 11 bases unmatched. The CDR3 nucleotides are TGTGCCAGCAGTGAGGAGGTTTGGGACAGGGGGCGTCATGGCTACACCTTC. Translated, it gives CASSEEVWDRGRHGYTF.

The V call is TRBV6-5, the J call TRBJ1-5, with 7 nucleotides matching TRBD1. Trimming removed 6 bases from V and 3 bases from J; junction bases left unmatched: 8. In germline, CDR1 is MNHEY, CDR2 SVGAGI. The CDR3 covers 15 residues. CDR3: CASSARQGNNQPQHF. The CDR3 DNA reads TGTGCCAGCAGCGCGCGACAGGGCAACAATCAGCCCCAGCATTTT.

The chain is built from TRBV20-1 and TRBJ1-2; unclear D gene. V was pared by 3 bases and J by 2 bases, with 7 bases between. Germline-derived CDR1 and CDR2 are DFQATT and SNEGSKA (reference sequence). The CDR3 totals 12 residues. CDR3 region: CSASGENYGYTF. DNA of the CDR3: TGCAGTGCTAGTGGGGAAAACTATGGCTACACCTTC.

This chain connects TRBV2 to TRBJ1-1; a possible D gene is TRBD1 (6 bases). The ends were cut back, 5 bases at V and 4 bases at J, with 14 bases in the middle. The CDR3 is 14 residues long. Germline values: CDR1 SNHLY, CDR2 FYNNEI. CDR3: CASSNRARGTEAFF. CDR3 nucleotides: TGTGCCAGCAGTAACAGGGCCAGGGGCACTGAAGCTTTCTTT.

This chain joins TRBV6-2 or TRBV6-3 and TRBJ1-1; no clear D gene. The CDR3 covers 17 residues. CDR1 is MNHEY and CDR2 is SVGEGT in the germline V gene. Trimming stripped 4 bases from V and 0 bases from J, with 18 bases between. CDR3 in amino acids: CASSFNWYDRMNTEAFF. The CDR3 DNA reads TGTGCCAGCAGTTTCAATTGGTACGACCGCATGAACACTGAAGCTTTCTTT.

The chain recombines TRBV19 with TRBJ2-2; D is perhaps TRBD1 (5 bases). The CDR3 runs 17 residues. The V gene's germline CDR1 is LNHDA and CDR2 SQIVND (reference sequence). V lost 2 bases and J 2 bases, leaving 15 bases between the germline ends. For the CDR3, the DNA is TGTGCCAGTAGTATATCGGCGGTGGGGCACAACACCGGGGAGCTGTTTTTT. Amino acids: CASSISAVGHNTGELFF.

The V call is TRBV2, the J call TRBJ2-1, with TRBD1 identical over 8 bases. CDR3 length: 15 amino acids. Looked up from germline, CDR1 is SNHLY and CDR2 is FYNNEI. J was trimmed by 1 base and V by 8 bases; bases with no gene match: 7. The chain's CDR3 is CASEGRTGSYNEQFF. For the CDR3, the DNA is TGTGCCAGCGAGGGGAGGACAGGGTCCTACAATGAGCAGTTCTTC.

The chain carries TRBV4-1 and TRBJ1-1, with no clear D. Trimming removed 1 base at V and 1 base at J, with 7 bases between. Germline CDR1 is MGHRA and CDR2 is YSYEKL. The CDR3 totals 14 residues. CDR3 region: CASSQVGANTEAFF. As DNA, the CDR3 is TGCGCCAGCAGCCAAGTTGGAGCGAACACTGAAGCTTTCTTT.

The J gene is TRBJ1-1, the V gene TRBV30; 7 bases agree with TRBD1. Germline V gene data show CDR1 as GTSNPN and CDR2 as SVGIG (reference sequence). CDR3 length: 15 residues. Trimming took 5 bases from V and 0 from J; bases not matched to a gene: 9. DNA of the CDR3: TGTGCCTGGCCCCAGGGACAGCTCATGAACACTGAAGCTTTCTTT. It is translated as CAWPQGQLMNTEAFF.

The CDR3 loop is CAWSPLESNQPQHF. The CDR3 DNA sequence: TGTGCCTGGAGTCCCCTCGAAAGCAATCAGCCCCAGCATTTT. The chain uses TRBV30 and TRBJ1-5; D is ambiguous. The ends were cut back, 2 bases at V and 1 base at J, with 9 bases in the middle. The germline V gene has CDR1 GTSNPN and CDR2 SVGIG (reference sequence). This CDR3 is built from 14 residues.